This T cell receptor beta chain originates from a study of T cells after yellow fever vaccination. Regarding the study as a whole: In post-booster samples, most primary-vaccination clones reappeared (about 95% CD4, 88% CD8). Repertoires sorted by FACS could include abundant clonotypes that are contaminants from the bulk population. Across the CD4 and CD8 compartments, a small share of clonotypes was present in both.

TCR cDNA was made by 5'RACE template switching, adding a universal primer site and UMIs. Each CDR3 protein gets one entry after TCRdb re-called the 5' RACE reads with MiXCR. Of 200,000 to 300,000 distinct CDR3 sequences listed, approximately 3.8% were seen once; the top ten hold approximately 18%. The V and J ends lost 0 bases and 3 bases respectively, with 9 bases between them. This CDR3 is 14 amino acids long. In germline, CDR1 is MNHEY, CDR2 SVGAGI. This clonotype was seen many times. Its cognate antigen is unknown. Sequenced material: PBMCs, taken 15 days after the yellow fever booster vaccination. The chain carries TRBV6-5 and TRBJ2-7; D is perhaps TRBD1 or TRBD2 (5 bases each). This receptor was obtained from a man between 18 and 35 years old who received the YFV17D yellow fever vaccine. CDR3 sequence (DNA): TGTGCCAGCAGTTACTCGTGGGGGAACTACGAGCAGTACTTC. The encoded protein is CASSYSWGNYEQYF.